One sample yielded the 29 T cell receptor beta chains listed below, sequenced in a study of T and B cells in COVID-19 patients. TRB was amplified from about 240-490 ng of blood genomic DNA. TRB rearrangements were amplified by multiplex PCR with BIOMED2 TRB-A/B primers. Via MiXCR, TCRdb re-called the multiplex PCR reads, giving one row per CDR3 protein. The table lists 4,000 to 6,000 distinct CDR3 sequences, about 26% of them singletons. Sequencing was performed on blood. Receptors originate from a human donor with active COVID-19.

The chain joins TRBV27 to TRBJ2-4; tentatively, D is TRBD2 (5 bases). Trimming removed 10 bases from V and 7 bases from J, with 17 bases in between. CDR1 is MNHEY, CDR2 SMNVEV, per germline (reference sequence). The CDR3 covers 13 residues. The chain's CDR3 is CAIGRRNLNIQYF. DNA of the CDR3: TGTGCCATCGGCCGGAGGAACCTGAACATTCAGTACTTC.

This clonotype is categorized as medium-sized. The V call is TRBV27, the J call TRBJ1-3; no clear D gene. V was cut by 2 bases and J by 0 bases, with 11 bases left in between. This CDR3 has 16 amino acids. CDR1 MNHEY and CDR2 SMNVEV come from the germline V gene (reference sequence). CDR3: CASSLRFPGSGNTIYF. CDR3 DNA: TGTGCCAGCAGTTTAAGGTTTCCAGGCTCTGGAAACACCATATATTTT.

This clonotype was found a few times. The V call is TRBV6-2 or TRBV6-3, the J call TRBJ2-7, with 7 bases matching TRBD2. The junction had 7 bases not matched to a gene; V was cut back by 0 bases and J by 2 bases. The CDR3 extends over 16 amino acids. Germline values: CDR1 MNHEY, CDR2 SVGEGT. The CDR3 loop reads CASSYSNRAGAYEQYF. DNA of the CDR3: TGTGCCAGCAGTTACTCGAATCGGGCGGGGGCCTACGAGCAGTACTTC.

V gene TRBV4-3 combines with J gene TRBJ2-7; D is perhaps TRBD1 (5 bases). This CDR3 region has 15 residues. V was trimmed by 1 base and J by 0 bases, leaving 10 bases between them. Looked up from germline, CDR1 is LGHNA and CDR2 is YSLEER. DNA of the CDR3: TGCGCCAGCAGCCAAGTGCGTGACAGCTCCTACGAGCAGTACTTC. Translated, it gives CASSQVRDSSYEQYF.

DNA for the CDR3: TGTGCCAGTAGTGGGCAGGGGGCGAACACCGGGGAGCTGTTTTTT. Protein product: CASSGQGANTGELFF. V and J are TRBV19 and TRBJ2-2, with TRBD1 identical over 7 bases. J lost 0 bases, V lost 5 bases, and 3 bases had no gene match. The CDR3 totals 15 residues. Germline values: CDR1 LNHDA, CDR2 SQIVND (reference sequence).

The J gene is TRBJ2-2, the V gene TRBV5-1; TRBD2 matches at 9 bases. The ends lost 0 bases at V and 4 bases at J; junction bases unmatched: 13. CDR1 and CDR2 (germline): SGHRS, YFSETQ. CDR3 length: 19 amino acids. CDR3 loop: CASSLGRYAGGPSTGELFF. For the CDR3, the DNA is TGCGCCAGCAGCTTGGGTCGGTACGCGGGAGGGCCGAGCACCGGGGAGCTGTTTTTT.

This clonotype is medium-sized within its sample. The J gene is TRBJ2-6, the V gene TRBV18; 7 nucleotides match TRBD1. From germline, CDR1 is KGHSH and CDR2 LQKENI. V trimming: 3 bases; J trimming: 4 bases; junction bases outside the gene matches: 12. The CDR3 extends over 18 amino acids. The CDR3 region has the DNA TGTGCCAGCTCACCGTTGGGACAGCCTGTAACCGGGGCCAACGTCCTGACTTTC. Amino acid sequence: CASSPLGQPVTGANVLTF.

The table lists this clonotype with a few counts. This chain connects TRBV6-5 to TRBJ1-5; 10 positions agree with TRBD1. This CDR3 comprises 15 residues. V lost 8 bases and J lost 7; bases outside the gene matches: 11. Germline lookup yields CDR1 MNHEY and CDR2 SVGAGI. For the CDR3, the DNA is TGTGCCAGCCTTACCGGGACAGGGGTAGGGCAGCCCCAGCATTTT. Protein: CASLTGTGVGQPQHF.

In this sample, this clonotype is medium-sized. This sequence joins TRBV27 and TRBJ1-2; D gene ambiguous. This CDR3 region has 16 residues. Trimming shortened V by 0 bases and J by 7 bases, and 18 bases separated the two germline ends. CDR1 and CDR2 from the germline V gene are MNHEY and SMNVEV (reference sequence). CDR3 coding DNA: TGTGCCAGCAGTTTATCGAGACGTGGCCAATGGGGTGGCTACACCTTC. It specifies CASSLSRRGQWGGYTF.

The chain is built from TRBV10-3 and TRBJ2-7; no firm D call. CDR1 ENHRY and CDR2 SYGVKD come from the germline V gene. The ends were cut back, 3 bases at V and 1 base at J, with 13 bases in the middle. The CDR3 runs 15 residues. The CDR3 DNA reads TGTGCCATCAGTGAAAGCTTGGGCGGATCCTACGAGCAGTACTTC. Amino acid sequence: CAISESLGGSYEQYF.

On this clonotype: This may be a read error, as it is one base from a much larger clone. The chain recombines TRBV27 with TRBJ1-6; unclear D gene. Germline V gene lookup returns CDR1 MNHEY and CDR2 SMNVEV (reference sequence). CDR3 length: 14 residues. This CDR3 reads CASSLRTGNLPLHF. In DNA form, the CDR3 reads TGTGCCAGCAGTTTAAGGACGGGAAATTTACCCCTCCACTTT.

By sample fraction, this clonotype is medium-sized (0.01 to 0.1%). The CDR3 spells CASSALGGQIQETQYF. The CDR3 nucleotides are TGTGCCAGCAGCGCCTTGGGCGGACAAATCCAAGAGACCCAGTACTTC. This rearrangement joins TRBV5-4 to TRBJ2-5; possibly TRBD1 for D (5 bases). Trimming took off 4 bases at V and 1 base at J, with 17 bases between the two ends. This CDR3 contains 16 residues. Looked up from germline, CDR1 is SGHNT and CDR2 is YYREEE (reference sequence).

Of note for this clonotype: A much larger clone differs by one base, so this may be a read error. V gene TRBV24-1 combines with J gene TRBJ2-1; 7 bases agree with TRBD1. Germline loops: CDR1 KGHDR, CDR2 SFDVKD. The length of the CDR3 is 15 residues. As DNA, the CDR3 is TGTGCCAGCAGTGAGGGACAGAGGCCAAGGGATGAGCAGTTCTTC. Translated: CASSEGQRPRDEQFF.

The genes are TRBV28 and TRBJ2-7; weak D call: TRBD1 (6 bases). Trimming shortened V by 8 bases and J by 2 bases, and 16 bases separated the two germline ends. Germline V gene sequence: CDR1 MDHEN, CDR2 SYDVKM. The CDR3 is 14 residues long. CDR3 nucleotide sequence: TGTGCCAGCTATCAGACAGGTGTTGCCTACGAGCAGTACTTC. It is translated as CASYQTGVAYEQYF.

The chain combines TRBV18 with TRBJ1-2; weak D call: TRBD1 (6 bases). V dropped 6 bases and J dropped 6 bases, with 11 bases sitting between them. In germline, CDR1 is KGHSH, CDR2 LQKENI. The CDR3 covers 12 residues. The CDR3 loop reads CASSQGNNGYTF. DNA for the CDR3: TGTGCCAGCTCCCAGGGGAACAATGGCTACACCTTC.

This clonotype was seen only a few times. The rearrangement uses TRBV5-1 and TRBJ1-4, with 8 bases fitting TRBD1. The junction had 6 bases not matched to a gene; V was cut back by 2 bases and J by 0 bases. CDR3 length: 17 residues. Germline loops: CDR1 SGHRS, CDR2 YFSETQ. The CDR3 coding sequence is TGCGCCAGCAGCTTCCGGGACAGGATAGCAACTAATGAAAAACTGTTTTTT. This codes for CASSFRDRIATNEKLFF.

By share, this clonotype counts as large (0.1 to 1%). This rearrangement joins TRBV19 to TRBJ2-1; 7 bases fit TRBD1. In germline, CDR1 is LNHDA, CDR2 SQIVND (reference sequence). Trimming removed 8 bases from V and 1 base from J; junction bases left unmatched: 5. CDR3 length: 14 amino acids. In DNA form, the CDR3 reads TGTGCCAGTTCGGACAGGACTTCCTACAATGAGCAGTTCTTC. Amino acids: CASSDRTSYNEQFF.

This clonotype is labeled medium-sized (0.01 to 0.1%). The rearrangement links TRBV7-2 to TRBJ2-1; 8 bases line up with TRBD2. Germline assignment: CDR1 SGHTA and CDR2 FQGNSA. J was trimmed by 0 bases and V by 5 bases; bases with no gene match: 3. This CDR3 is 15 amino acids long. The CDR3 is CASSLSGSSYNEQFF. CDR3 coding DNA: TGTGCCAGCAGCCTCAGCGGGAGCTCCTACAATGAGCAGTTCTTC.

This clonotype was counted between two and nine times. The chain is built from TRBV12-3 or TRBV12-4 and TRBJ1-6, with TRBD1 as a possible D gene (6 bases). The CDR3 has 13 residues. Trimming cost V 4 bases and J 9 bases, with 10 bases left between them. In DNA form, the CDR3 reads TGTGCCAGCAGTTCACAGGGTGGTTCACCCCTCCACTTT. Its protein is CASSSQGGSPLHF.

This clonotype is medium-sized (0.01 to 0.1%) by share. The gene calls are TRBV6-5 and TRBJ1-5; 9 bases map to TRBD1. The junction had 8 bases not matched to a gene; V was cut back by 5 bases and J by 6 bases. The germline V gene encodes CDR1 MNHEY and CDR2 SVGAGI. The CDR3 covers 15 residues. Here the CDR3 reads CASSKDRGKSQPQHF. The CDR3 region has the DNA TGTGCCAGCAGTAAGGACAGGGGAAAATCTCAGCCCCAGCATTTT.

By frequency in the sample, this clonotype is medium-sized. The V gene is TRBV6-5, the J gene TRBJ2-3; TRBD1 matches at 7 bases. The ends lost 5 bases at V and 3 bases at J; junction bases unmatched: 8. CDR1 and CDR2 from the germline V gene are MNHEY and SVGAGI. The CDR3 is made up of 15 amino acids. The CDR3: CASSREGATTDTQYF. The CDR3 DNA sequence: TGTGCCAGCAGTCGAGAGGGGGCTACTACAGATACGCAGTATTTT.

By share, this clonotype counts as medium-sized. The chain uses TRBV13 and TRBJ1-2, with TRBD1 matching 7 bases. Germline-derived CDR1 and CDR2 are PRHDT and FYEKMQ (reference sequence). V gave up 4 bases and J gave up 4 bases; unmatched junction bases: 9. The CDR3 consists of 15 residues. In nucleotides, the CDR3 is TGTGCCAGCAGCTCAGCAGGGGGAGAATTCTATGGCTACACCTTC. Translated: CASSSAGGEFYGYTF.

The CDR3 spells CASSLGGGNTEAFF. The CDR3 DNA is TGTGCCAGCAGCTTAGGGGGGGGTAACACTGAAGCTTTCTTT. The chain links TRBV7-9 to TRBJ1-1, with D possibly being TRBD1 (5 bases). The CDR3 totals 14 residues. Trimming took off 1 base at V and 2 bases at J, with 8 bases between the two ends. Germline V gene data show CDR1 as SEHNR and CDR2 as FQNEAQ (reference sequence).

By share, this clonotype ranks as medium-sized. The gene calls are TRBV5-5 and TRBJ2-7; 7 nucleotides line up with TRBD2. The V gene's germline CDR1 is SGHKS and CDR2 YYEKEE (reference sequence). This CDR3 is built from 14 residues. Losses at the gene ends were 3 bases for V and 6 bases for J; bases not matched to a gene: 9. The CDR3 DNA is TGTGCCAGCAGCTGGGGCCTCGGGACTACCGAGCAGTACTTC. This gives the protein CASSWGLGTTEQYF.

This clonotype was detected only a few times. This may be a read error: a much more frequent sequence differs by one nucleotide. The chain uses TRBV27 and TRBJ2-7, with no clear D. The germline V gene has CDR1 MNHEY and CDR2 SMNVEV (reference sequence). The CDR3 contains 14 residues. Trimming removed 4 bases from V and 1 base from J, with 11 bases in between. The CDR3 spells CASSCGPESYEQYF. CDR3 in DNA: TGTGCCAGCAGTTGTGGTCCCGAGTCCTACGAGCAGTACTTC.

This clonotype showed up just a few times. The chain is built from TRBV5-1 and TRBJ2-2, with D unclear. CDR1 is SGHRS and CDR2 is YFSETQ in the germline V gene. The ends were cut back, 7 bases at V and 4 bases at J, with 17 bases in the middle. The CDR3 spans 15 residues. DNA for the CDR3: TGCGCCAGCCAAATCTCAGGAACCGGCACCGGGGAGCTGTTTTTT. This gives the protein CASQISGTGTGELFF.

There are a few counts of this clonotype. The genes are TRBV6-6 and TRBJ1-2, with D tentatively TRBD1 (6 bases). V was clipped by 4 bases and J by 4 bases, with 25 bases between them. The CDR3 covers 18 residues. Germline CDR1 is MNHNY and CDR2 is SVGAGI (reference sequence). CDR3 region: CASSSEGEGVGVVYGYTF. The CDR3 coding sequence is TGTGCCAGCAGTTCCGAGGGGGAAGGGGTGGGGGTTGTCTATGGCTACACCTTC.

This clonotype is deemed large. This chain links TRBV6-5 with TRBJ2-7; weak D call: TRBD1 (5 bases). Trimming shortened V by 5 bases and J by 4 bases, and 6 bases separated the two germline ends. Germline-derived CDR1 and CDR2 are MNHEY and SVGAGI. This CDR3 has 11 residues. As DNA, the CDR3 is TGTGCCAGCAGTGCAGGGTACGAGCAGTACTTC. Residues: CASSAGYEQYF.

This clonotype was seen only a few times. DNA of the CDR3: TGTGCCAGCAGTCCAACCTTAGGACAGGGGGATCAGCCCCAGCATTTT. This gives the protein CASSPTLGQGDQPQHF. The V gene is TRBV6-1, the J gene TRBJ1-5; 10 positions agree with TRBD1. With V trimmed by 5 bases and J by 5 bases, 9 bases remained unmatched. This CDR3 contains 16 residues. Germline CDR1 MNHNS, CDR2 SASEGT.